This TCR beta chain originates from a study of synovial regulatory T cells in juvenile arthritis. General observations from the study: Synovial Tregs shared more CDR3 sequences with iaTregs than other blood Tregs. Compared with other blood Treg cells, inflammation-associated Treg cells had reduced TCR diversity.

Sequencing was performed with immunoSEQ multiplex PCR; in TCRdb, only in-frame clones are kept and a portion is missing. The sample holds around 9,000 clones. A word on this clone: The antigen remains undetermined.

Germline CDR1 reads GTSNPN; CDR2 reads SVGIG (reference sequence). CDR3 length equals 15 residues. The protein alone is recorded here. This clonotype was obtained from a donor aged 2-30 years with juvenile idiopathic arthritis. Sequenced: Treg cells from blood. Subset: HLA-DR+ inflammation-associated blood Treg cells. V usage is TRBV30 and J usage is TRBJ1-3. The chain's CDR3 is CAWSVWQSSGNTIYF.